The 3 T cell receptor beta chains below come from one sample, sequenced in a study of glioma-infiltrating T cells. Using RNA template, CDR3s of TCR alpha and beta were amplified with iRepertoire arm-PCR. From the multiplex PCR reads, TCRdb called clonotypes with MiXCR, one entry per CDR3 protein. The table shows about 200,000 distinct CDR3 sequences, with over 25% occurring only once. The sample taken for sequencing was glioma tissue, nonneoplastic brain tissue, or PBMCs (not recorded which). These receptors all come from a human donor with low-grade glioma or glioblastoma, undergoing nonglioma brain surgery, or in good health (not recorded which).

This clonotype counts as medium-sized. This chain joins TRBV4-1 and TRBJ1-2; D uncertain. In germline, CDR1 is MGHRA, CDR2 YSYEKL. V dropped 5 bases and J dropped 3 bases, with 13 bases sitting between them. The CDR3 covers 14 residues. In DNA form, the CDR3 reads TGCGCCAGCAGCTCCGGACCGAATTACTATGGCTACACCTTC. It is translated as CASSSGPNYYGYTF.

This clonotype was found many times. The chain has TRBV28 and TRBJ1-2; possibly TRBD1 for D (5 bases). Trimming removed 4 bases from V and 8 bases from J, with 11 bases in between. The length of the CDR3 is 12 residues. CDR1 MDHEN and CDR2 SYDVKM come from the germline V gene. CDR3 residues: CASSSGTQGYTF. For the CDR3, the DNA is TGTGCCAGCAGTTCCGGGACGCAGGGCTACACCTTC.

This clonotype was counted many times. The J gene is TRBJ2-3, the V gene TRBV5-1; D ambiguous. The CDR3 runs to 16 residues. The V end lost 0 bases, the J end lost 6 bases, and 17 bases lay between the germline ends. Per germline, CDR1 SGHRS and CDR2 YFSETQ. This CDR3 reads CASSLAGTVGWDTQYF. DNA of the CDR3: TGCGCCAGCAGCTTGGCCGGAACTGTCGGCTGGGATACGCAGTATTTT.